Presented here are 30 T cell receptor beta chains from one specimen sequenced in a study of cytomegalovirus exposure and HLA in healthy donors. The study ran its PCR with 60 Vbeta and 13 Jbeta primers. TCRdb keeps only in-frame clones here, not all; method: immunoSEQ multiplex PCR. The sample contains 95,000 to 150,000 clones, around 75% of which appear only once. The sample was PBMCs. Receptors were obtained from a woman aged 35 to 49 in good health and CMV-seropositive.

This clone appeared a few times. The rearrangement joins TRBV30 to TRBJ2-7, with a tentative D call TRBD2 (5 bases). The CDR3 is 11 amino acids. V lost 4 bases to trimming and J lost 7 bases, with 11 bases between them. Germline V CDR1 and CDR2: GTSNPN, SVGIG (reference sequence). Here the CDR3 reads CAWTPGREQYF. The CDR3 coding sequence is TGTGCCTGGACCCCGGGAAGGGAGCAGTACTTC.

This sequence joins TRBV2 and TRBJ1-5; 7 bases are a match to TRBD1. Germline V lookup: CDR1 SNHLY, CDR2 FYNNEI. The CDR3 runs 14 residues. Trimming removed 5 bases from V and 7 bases from J; junction bases left unmatched: 8. The CDR3 DNA is TGTGCCAGCAGTCTCAGACAGGGCAGACAGCCCCAGCATTTT. Translation gives CASSLRQGRQPQHF.

The chain is built from TRBV6-6 and TRBJ1-5; 7 nucleotides line up with TRBD1. Germline CDR1 MNHNY, CDR2 SVGAGI (reference sequence). V shed 5 bases and J 3 bases; nucleotides not matched to a gene: 1. The CDR3 runs 13 residues. The CDR3 region is CASSGQDNQPQHF. In DNA, the CDR3 is TGTGCCAGCAGTGGACAGGACAATCAGCCCCAGCATTTT.

The CDR3 DNA follows: TGTGCCAGCAGGCACCCATCTAGCTACAATGAGCAGTTCTTC. Translated, it gives CASRHPSSYNEQFF. The V gene is TRBV28, the J gene TRBJ2-1; D is ambiguous. The germline V gene has CDR1 MDHEN and CDR2 SYDVKM. This CDR3 comprises 14 residues. V lost 6 bases to trimming and J lost 3 bases, with 12 bases between them.

The chain couples TRBV5-6 to TRBJ2-6; 12 bases align to TRBD1. CDR1 is SGHDT and CDR2 is YYEEEE in the germline V gene. The CDR3 is 19 residues long. Germline trimming cut 0 bases from V and 1 base from J; bases unmatched to any gene: 5. The CDR3 here is CASSLEGQGAPSGANVLTF. The CDR3 DNA reads as TGTGCCAGCAGCTTGGAGGGACAGGGGGCTCCGTCTGGGGCCAACGTCCTGACTTTC.

V gene TRBV7-2 combines with J gene TRBJ2-3; TRBD2 matches at 11 bases. CDR1 and CDR2 from the germline V gene are SGHTA and FQGNSA. The J segment lost 2 bases and the V segment lost 5 bases, leaving 6 bases of the junction unmatched. This CDR3 is 16 amino acids long. The CDR3 DNA sequence: TGTGCCAGCAGCCCCCGACTAGCGGGACTCACAGATACGCAGTATTTT. Encoded protein: CASSPRLAGLTDTQYF.

The rearrangement joins TRBV5-1 to TRBJ2-2; 11 nucleotides align to TRBD2. Germline trimming cut 4 bases from V and 0 bases from J; bases unmatched to any gene: 8. Germline CDR1 and CDR2: SGHRS and YFSETQ. This CDR3 is built from 18 residues. In DNA form, the CDR3 reads TGCGCCAGCAGCCCTAGCGGGAGGTCCTATTCGAACACCGGGGAGCTGTTTTTT. This sequence encodes CASSPSGRSYSNTGELFF. The entire variable domain, with the rest obtained from reference TRBV5-1 and TRBJ2-2, is as follows: KAGVTQTPRYLIKTRGQQVTLSCSPISGHRSVSWYQQTPGQGLQFLFEYFSETQRNKGNFPGRFSGRQFSNSRSEMNVSTLELGDSALYLCASSPSGRSYSNTGELFFGEGSRLTVL.

This sequence joins TRBV7-3 and TRBJ2-7, with a possible D match to TRBD1 (5 bases). Germline lookup yields CDR1 SGHTA and CDR2 FQGTGA. Trimming left V 3 bases short and J 3 bases short, with 12 bases between. There are 14 residues in the CDR3. The CDR3 bases are TGTGCCAGCAGCTTTCCAGGGATTGACTACGAGCAGTACTTC. Encoded protein: CASSFPGIDYEQYF. The full variable domain, completed using reference TRBV7-3 and TRBJ2-7, is GAGVSQTPSNKVTEKGKYVELRCDPISGHTALYWYRQSLGQGPEFLIYFQGTGAADDSGLPNDRFFAVRPEGSVSTLKIQRTERGDSAVYLCASSFPGIDYEQYFGPGTRLTVT.

CDR3 in amino acids: CSVPARTPGGGRFEYEQYF. CDR3 nucleotides: TGCAGCGTTCCGGCCCGAACACCGGGTGGCGGGAGGTTTGAGTACGAGCAGTACTTC. The chain joins TRBV29-1 to TRBJ2-7; 8 bases align to TRBD2. CDR3 length: 19 residues. Per the germline V gene, CDR1 is SQVTM and CDR2 is ANQGSEA. V shed 5 bases, J shed 4 bases, and the junction held 25 bases outside the gene matches.

The chain carries TRBV25-1 and TRBJ2-7; TRBD2 agrees at 11 bases. CDR1 and CDR2 from the germline V gene are MGHDK and SYGVNS. Trimming took 4 bases from V and 0 from J; bases not matched to a gene: 5. The CDR3 has 16 amino acids. The CDR3 sequence: CASSGVLAGDSYEQYF. The CDR3, as DNA: TGTGCCAGCAGTGGGGTACTAGCGGGAGACTCCTACGAGCAGTACTTC.

This clone was seen more than once but under ten times. The chain carries TRBV4-3 and TRBJ2-2, with TRBD2 identical over 14 bases. Germline-derived CDR1 and CDR2 are LGHNA and YSLEER. The V segment lost 0 bases and the J segment 4 bases; nucleotides outside the gene matches: 4. This CDR3 has 18 residues. CDR3: CASSQEGTSGGLTGELFF. The CDR3 DNA is TGCGCCAGCAGCCAAGAGGGGACTAGCGGGGGCCTCACCGGGGAGCTGTTTTTT.

This chain links TRBV28 with TRBJ1-1, with D maybe TRBD1 (5 bases). V gave up 6 bases and J gave up 4 bases, with 18 bases separating them. The CDR3 is 15 residues long. Germline-derived CDR1 and CDR2 are MDHEN and SYDVKM. The CDR3 loop is CASRGGTRSSTEAFF. Here the CDR3 DNA reads TGTGCCAGCAGGGGGGGGACGAGGTCGAGCACTGAAGCTTTCTTT.

The chain uses TRBV6-1 and TRBJ2-7; 9 nucleotides line up with TRBD2. This CDR3 spans 15 amino acids. J gave up 7 bases and V 7 bases, and 14 bases lay outside the gene matches. Germline-derived CDR1 and CDR2 are MNHNS and SASEGT. CDR3 loop: CASILQVWRGGEQYF. CDR3 sequence (DNA): TGTGCCAGCATCCTGCAGGTTTGGCGGGGGGGGGAGCAGTACTTC.

CDR3 DNA: TGCGCCAGCAGGCTGGCCTCGGAGGTCGCTGAAGCTTTCTTT. This translates into CASRLASEVAEAFF. The chain recombines TRBV5-1 with TRBJ1-1; D unclear. The CDR3 runs to 14 residues. Germline values: CDR1 SGHRS, CDR2 YFSETQ. Trimming removed 5 bases from V and 6 bases from J, with 17 bases in between.

The chain has TRBV18 and TRBJ2-2; TRBD2 is a possible D gene (6 bases). The length of the CDR3 is 15 residues. In germline, CDR1 is KGHSH, CDR2 LQKENI. V dropped 3 bases and J dropped 1 base, with 9 bases sitting between them. CDR3 nucleotide sequence: TGTGCCAGCTCACCCGGGACTCGGAACACCGGGGAGCTGTTTTTT. It yields the protein CASSPGTRNTGELFF.

This clone was detected a few times. The sample holds other DNA sequences that translate to the same CDR3. V is TRBV27 and J is TRBJ2-5, with 11 nucleotides matching TRBD2. V trimming: 6 bases; J trimming: 4 bases; junction bases outside the gene matches: 4. The CDR3 is 14 residues long. CDR1 is MNHEY, CDR2 SMNVEV, per germline (reference sequence). CDR3 region: CASSPGTSGETQYF. The DNA of the CDR3 is TGTGCCAGCAGCCCCGGGACTAGCGGAGAGACCCAGTACTTC.

The J gene is TRBJ1-5, the V gene TRBV7-2, with D uncertain. Trimming removed 5 bases from V and 3 bases from J, with 8 bases in between. This CDR3 is built from 13 residues. Germline CDR1 reads SGHTA; CDR2 reads FQGNSA. The CDR3 loop is CASSQQDNQPQHF. The CDR3 DNA is TGTGCCAGCAGCCAACAAGACAATCAGCCCCAGCATTTT.

This chain connects TRBV7-3 to TRBJ2-2, with 7 bases identical to TRBD2. Per the germline V gene, CDR1 is SGHTA and CDR2 is FQGTGA. This CDR3 is 14 amino acids long. V lost 3 bases, J lost 6 bases, and 4 bases stayed unmatched. CDR3: CASSFLGLAGELFF. The CDR3 DNA follows: TGTGCCAGCAGCTTCCTAGGACTAGCCGGGGAGCTGTTTTTT.

In this sample, this clone turned up once. The genes are TRBV13 and TRBJ2-7; 7 bases are shared with TRBD2. This CDR3 has 16 residues. CDR1 PRHDT and CDR2 FYEKMQ come from the germline V gene (reference sequence). V shed 5 bases, J shed 2 bases, and the junction held 12 bases outside the gene matches. CDR3: CASSPSSGLVAYEQYF. The CDR3 DNA is TGTGCCAGCAGCCCTTCCTCTGGACTAGTAGCCTACGAGCAGTACTTC.

This clone was seen more than once but under ten times. The chain is built from TRBV4-3 and TRBJ2-2, with 10 bases identical to TRBD2. The CDR3 covers 17 residues. V lost 0 bases, J lost 6 bases, and 7 bases stayed unmatched. CDR1 LGHNA and CDR2 YSLEER come from the germline V gene. CDR3 sequence reads: CASSQDWTSGGAGELFF. In nucleotides, the CDR3 is TGCGCCAGCAGCCAAGATTGGACTAGCGGAGGGGCCGGGGAGCTGTTTTTT.

This chain joins TRBV2 and TRBJ1-5; 7 nucleotides agree with TRBD1. Germline values: CDR1 SNHLY, CDR2 FYNNEI. The CDR3 totals 13 residues. V gave up 6 bases and J gave up 5 bases; unmatched junction bases: 4. The CDR3, as DNA: TGTGCCAGCAGAGGGGACAGTCATCAGCCCCAGCATTTT. It yields the protein CASRGDSHQPQHF.

This chain connects TRBV30 to TRBJ2-1; 12 bases map to TRBD2. Germline V gene sequence: CDR1 GTSNPN, CDR2 SVGIG (reference sequence). Germline trimming cut 4 bases from V and 7 bases from J; bases unmatched to any gene: 5. The CDR3 runs 14 residues. The CDR3 protein is CAWNGLAGQNEQFF. CDR3 bases: TGTGCCTGGAACGGACTAGCGGGGCAAAATGAGCAGTTCTTC.

This clone was seen only a few times. The chain couples TRBV6-6 to TRBJ2-5; 7 nucleotides align to TRBD1. The tail of the sequence fits TRBJ2-7 better, so the J call may be wrong. This CDR3 comprises 16 residues. CDR1 MNHNY and CDR2 SVGAGI come from the germline V gene (reference sequence). CDR3 coding DNA: TGTGCCAGCAGTTACCCCGACAGGGCCATCTCCTACGAGCAGTACTTC. It translates to CASSYPDRAISYEQYF.

The CDR3 DNA sequence: TGTGCCAGCAGCGCTGATGACAGGGTATCCTACGAGCAGTACTTC. Encoded protein: CASSADDRVSYEQYF. The V call is TRBV9, the J call TRBJ2-7; 7 positions agree with TRBD1. Looked up from germline, CDR1 is SGDLS and CDR2 is YYNGEE. The CDR3 totals 15 residues. With 3 bases clipped from V and 1 base from J, the junction kept 7 bases outside the gene matches.

This chain links TRBV27 with TRBJ2-7, with 9 bases fitting TRBD1. Germline V gene data show CDR1 as MNHEY and CDR2 as SMNVEV (reference sequence). The length of the CDR3 is 15 residues. V was pared by 6 bases and J by 2 bases, with 8 bases of the junction left unmatched. As DNA, the CDR3 is TGTGCCAGCAGCAGACCGGGACAGGGAACCTACGAGCAGTACTTC. Its translation is CASSRPGQGTYEQYF.

The chain links TRBV29-1 to TRBJ2-1, with D unclear. CDR1 and CDR2 from the germline V gene are SQVTM and ANQGSEA. There are 11 residues in the CDR3. Trimming removed 6 bases at V and 0 bases at J, with 3 bases between. In nucleotides, the CDR3 is TGCAGCGTCGTCTCCTACAATGAGCAGTTCTTC. This translates into CSVVSYNEQFF.

The gene calls are TRBV18 and TRBJ2-7; 7 positions agree with TRBD2. The CDR3 totals 15 residues. V shed 6 bases and J 1 base; nucleotides not matched to a gene: 9. Germline CDR1 KGHSH, CDR2 LQKENI. CDR3 region: CASSNGASGSYEQYF. The CDR3 nucleotides are TGTGCCAGCTCCAACGGGGCTAGCGGATCCTACGAGCAGTACTTC.

The chain combines TRBV25-1 with TRBJ2-5; the match to TRBD2 covers 9 bases. The CDR3 runs to 16 residues. The trim removed 5 bases at V and 0 bases at J, leaving 7 bases unmatched. Germline CDR1 is MGHDK and CDR2 is SYGVNS. The DNA of the CDR3 is TGTGCCAGCAGTCCCCGACTAGCGGAGGACCAAGAGACCCAGTACTTC. It is translated as CASSPRLAEDQETQYF.

V gene TRBV6-5 combines with J gene TRBJ1-2; maybe TRBD1 (6 bases). CDR3 length: 16 residues. Trimming pared 0 bases from V and 8 bases from J, leaving 19 bases between. CDR1 MNHEY and CDR2 SVGAGI come from the germline V gene. The CDR3 DNA reads as TGTGCCAGCAGTTACTCGACGGTTACAGGGAGTCCGGGCTACACCTTC. This codes for CASSYSTVTGSPGYTF.

The chain employs TRBV5-1 and TRBJ2-3, with 7 bases lining up with TRBD1. The trim removed 1 base at V and 2 bases at J, leaving 7 bases unmatched. The CDR3 is 16 residues long. CDR1 and CDR2 (germline): SGHRS, YFSETQ. CDR3 sequence: CASSLSGTAITDTQYF. CDR3 coding DNA: TGCGCCAGCAGCTTGAGTGGGACAGCGATCACAGATACGCAGTATTTT.